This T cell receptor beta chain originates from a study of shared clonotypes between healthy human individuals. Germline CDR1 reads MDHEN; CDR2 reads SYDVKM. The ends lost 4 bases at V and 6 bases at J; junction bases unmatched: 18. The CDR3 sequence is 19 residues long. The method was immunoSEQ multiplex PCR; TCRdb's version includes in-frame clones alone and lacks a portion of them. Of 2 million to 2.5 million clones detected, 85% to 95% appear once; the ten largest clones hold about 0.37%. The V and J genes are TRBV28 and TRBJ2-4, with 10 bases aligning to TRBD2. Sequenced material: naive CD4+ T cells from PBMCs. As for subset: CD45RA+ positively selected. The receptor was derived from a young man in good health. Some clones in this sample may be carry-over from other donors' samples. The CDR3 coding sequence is TGTGCCAGCAGTTATCCCTCTAGCGGGAGTCGCTTAACCCTAAACATTCAGTACTTC. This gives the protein CASSYPSSGSRLTLNIQYF.